Below, 19 T cell receptor beta chains from the same sample are listed, as sequenced in a study of T cell repertoires in cytomegalovirus infection. Each CDR3 protein gets one entry after TCRdb re-called the reads with MiXCR. The profile covers around 710,000 distinct CDR3 sequences, with roughly 29% appearing a single time and about an eighth taken by the ten largest. These TCRs are of unknown antigen specificity. The specimen was cultured CD8+ T cells from PBMCs, collected from culture after CMV antigen stimulation. The source is a human donor in good health (CMV status not recorded). Some clones in this sample may be carry-over from other donors' samples.

This chain joins TRBV4-2 and TRBJ2-2; 7 nucleotides align to TRBD1. Germline V gives CDR1 LGHNA, CDR2 YNFKEQ. Trimming took 3 bases from V and 6 from J; bases not matched to a gene: 1. The CDR3 runs to 13 residues. CDR3 DNA sequence: TGTGCCAGCAGCCAGAGGGGGCCCGGGGAGCTGTTTTTT. Protein sequence: CASSQRGPGELFF.

V gene TRBV10-1 combines with J gene TRBJ2-3; 7 bases map to TRBD2. The length of the CDR3 is 16 residues. Germline CDR1 is WNHNN and CDR2 is SYGVQD (reference sequence). V trimming: 3 bases; J trimming: 6 bases; junction bases outside the gene matches: 12. The CDR3 coding sequence is TGCGCCAGCAGTGAATTCGCGGGGGATCTGACCGATACGCAGTATTTT. Translating gives CASSEFAGDLTDTQYF.

As to this clonotype: At one end the junction does not follow the germline gene, possibly because of a read error. This chain uses TRBV4-3 with TRBJ1-6; unclear D gene. Germline assignment: CDR1 LGHNA and CDR2 YSLEER. The CDR3 spans 13 residues. CDR3 loop: CASSQEPNSPHHF. The CDR3 DNA sequence: TGCGCCAGCAGCCAAGAACCTAATTCACCCCACCACTTT.

The CDR3 nucleotides are TGTGCCAGCAGTTTAAAGCCGCAGGGAGGCCAGGAGACCCAGTACTTC. Amino acid sequence: CASSLKPQGGQETQYF. The chain uses TRBV27 and TRBJ2-5, with a tentative D call TRBD2 (6 bases). Germline values: CDR1 MNHEY, CDR2 SMNVEV (reference sequence). The CDR3 has 16 residues. Trimming stripped 2 bases from V and 5 bases from J, with 18 bases between.

CDR3: CASSSADGGANEQFF. As DNA, the CDR3 is TGTGCCAGCAGCTCCGCGGACGGGGGGGCCAATGAGCAGTTCTTC. The rearrangement uses TRBV5-4 and TRBJ2-1; the match to TRBD2 covers 8 bases. The CDR3 loop spans 15 amino acids. Germline CDR1 reads SGHNT; CDR2 reads YYREEE (reference sequence). J lost 6 bases, V lost 3 bases, and 8 bases had no gene match. Full variable domain (rest looked up from reference TRBV5-4 and TRBJ2-1): ETGVTQSPTHLIKTRGQQVTLRCSSQSGHNTVSWYQQALGQGPQFIFQYYREEENGRGNFPPRFSGLQFPNYSSELNVNALELDDSALYLCASSSADGGANEQFFGPGTRLTVL.

The chain is built from TRBV15 and TRBJ2-1; 10 nucleotides agree with TRBD1. Germline CDR1 and CDR2: LNHNV and YYDKDF (reference sequence). V shed 1 base and J 4 bases; nucleotides not matched to a gene: 4. The CDR3 covers 16 residues. Here the CDR3 reads CATSRGQGALYNEQFF. The CDR3 DNA follows: TGTGCCACCAGCAGAGGACAGGGGGCTCTGTACAATGAGCAGTTCTTC.

The chain carries TRBV6-1 and TRBJ2-1, with 8 bases matching TRBD1. Per the germline V gene, CDR1 is MNHNS and CDR2 is SASEGT. The length of the CDR3 is 15 residues. With 0 bases clipped from V and 8 bases from J, the junction kept 6 bases outside the gene matches. For the CDR3, the DNA is TGTGCCAGCAGTGAAGCGGTGGACAGGGAGGATGAGCAGTTCTTC. Translated: CASSEAVDREDEQFF.

About this clonotype: Being one base from a much bigger clone, this may be a read error. The rearrangement uses TRBV7-2 and TRBJ2-1, with D unresolved. This CDR3 comprises 14 residues. V was shortened by 4 bases and J by 6 bases, with 13 bases between the two germline ends. CDR1 SGHTA and CDR2 FQGNSA come from the germline V gene. CDR3 sequence: CASSYGSRANEQFF. CDR3 coding DNA: TGTGCCAGCAGCTATGGGTCCCGAGCCAATGAGCAGTTCTTC. The variable domain in full, completed from reference TRBV7-2 and TRBJ2-1, reads GAGVSQSPSNKVTEKGKDVELRCDPISGHTALYWYRQSLGQGLEFLIYFQGNSAPDKSGLPSDRFSAERTGGSVSTLTIQRTQQEDSAVYLCASSYGSRANEQFFGPGTRLTVL.

This clonotype was found many times. The V gene is TRBV7-8, the J gene TRBJ2-1, with 14 nucleotides matching TRBD2. The CDR3 runs to 19 residues. Trimming removed 5 bases from V and 0 bases from J; junction bases left unmatched: 9. Germline lookup yields CDR1 SGHVS and CDR2 FQNEAQ. This CDR3 reads CASSTPGTSGGHSYNEQFF. The CDR3 DNA sequence: TGTGCCAGCAGCACCCCCGGGACTAGCGGGGGCCACTCCTACAATGAGCAGTTCTTC.

This clonotype has ten or more counts. The chain joins TRBV7-8 to TRBJ1-4; 12 nucleotides align to TRBD1. Per germline, CDR1 SGHVS and CDR2 FQNEAQ. The CDR3 runs to 20 residues. Trimming at V came to 4 bases and at J to 3 bases, leaving 15 bases not matched to a gene. This CDR3 is CASSSFYSRDRGPANEKLFF. The CDR3, as DNA: TGTGCCAGCAGCTCCTTTTATTCGCGGGACAGGGGGCCTGCTAATGAAAAACTGTTTTTT. Using reference TRBV7-8 and TRBJ1-4 for the parts outside the CDR3, the full variable domain is GAGVSQSPRYKVAKRGQDVALRCDPISGHVSLFWYQQALGQGPEFLTYFQNEAQLDKSGLPSDRFFAERPEGSVSTLKIQRTQQEDSAVYLCASSSFYSRDRGPANEKLFFGSGTQLSVL.

The rearrangement joins TRBV5-5 to TRBJ2-2; a possible D gene is TRBD1 (5 bases). There are 15 residues in the CDR3. Deletions cut 5 bases from V and 7 bases from J, with 18 bases between. In germline, CDR1 is SGHKS, CDR2 YYEKEE (reference sequence). CDR3 loop: CASRRTQGNNGELFF. As DNA, the CDR3 is TGTGCCAGCAGGCGGACCCAGGGAAATAACGGGGAGCTGTTTTTT. Complete variable domain (other parts from reference TRBV5-5 and TRBJ2-2): DAGVTQSPTHLIKTRGQQVTLRCSPISGHKSVSWYQQVLGQGPQFIFQYYEKEERGRGNFPDRFSARQFPNYSSELNVNALLLGDSALYLCASRRTQGNNGELFFGEGSRLTVL.

This chain uses TRBV11-2 with TRBJ1-1, with D possibly matching TRBD1 (5 bases). Germline CDR1 is SGHAT and CDR2 is FQNNGV. V shed 5 bases and J shed 0 bases, with 16 bases lying between them. The CDR3 is 16 residues long. In DNA, the CDR3 is TGTGCCAGCAGCCGAGGGGTCAGGACGATGAACACTGAAGCTTTCTTT. Protein product: CASSRGVRTMNTEAFF. Supplemented by reference TRBV11-2 and TRBJ1-1, the full variable domain reads EAGVAQSPRYKIIEKRQSVAFWCNPISGHATLYWYQQILGQGPKLLIQFQNNGVVDDSQLPKDRFSAERLKGVDSTLKIQPAKLEDSAVYLCASSRGVRTMNTEAFFGQGTRLTVV.

This clonotype was observed at least ten times. The gene calls are TRBV18 and TRBJ1-1, with D possibly being TRBD1 (5 bases). Germline lookup yields CDR1 KGHSH and CDR2 LQKENI. CDR3 length: 14 amino acids. Trimming shortened V by 2 bases and J by 11 bases, and 18 bases separated the two germline ends. Here the CDR3 DNA reads TGTGCCAGCTCACCAACCGGGACGTTTGGGGGGGCTTTCTTT. It translates to CASSPTGTFGGAFF.

This clonotype was counted between two and nine times. This sequence joins TRBV7-9 and TRBJ1-2, with TRBD1 matching over 7 bases. J was trimmed by 6 bases and V by 0 bases; bases with no gene match: 4. Germline V gives CDR1 SEHNR, CDR2 FQNEAQ (reference sequence). This CDR3 contains 14 residues. The DNA for the CDR3 is TGTGCCAGCAGCTTAGCGACAGGGTCGAATGGCTACACCTTC. Its translation: CASSLATGSNGYTF.

This clonotype was picked up a small number of times. This sequence joins TRBV4-1 and TRBJ2-5; 7 bases agree with TRBD1. Germline-derived CDR1 and CDR2 are MGHRA and YSYEKL. J was trimmed by 2 bases and V by 1 base; bases with no gene match: 7. The CDR3 is made up of 16 amino acids. DNA of the CDR3: TGCGCCAGCAGCCAAGTACCGGGACAGCCTCAAGAGACCCAGTACTTC. Its translation is CASSQVPGQPQETQYF.

This clonotype showed up many times. The chain has TRBV27 and TRBJ1-2; D call uncertain. This CDR3 is 13 amino acids long. V shed 3 bases and J shed 0 bases, with 5 bases lying between them. CDR1 MNHEY and CDR2 SMNVEV come from the germline V gene (reference sequence). The CDR3 here is CASSFGPNYGYTF. CDR3 coding DNA: TGTGCCAGCAGTTTTGGCCCTAACTATGGCTACACCTTC.

The chain recombines TRBV27 with TRBJ2-1; D tentatively fits TRBD1 or TRBD2 (6 bases each). Between the trimmed V and J ends, which lost 7 bases and 2 bases, there was a span of 9 bases. There are 13 residues in the CDR3. In germline, CDR1 is MNHEY, CDR2 SMNVEV (reference sequence). Here the CDR3 reads CASNGGTYNEQFF. DNA for the CDR3: TGTGCCAGCAACGGGGGCACCTACAATGAGCAGTTCTTC.

The chain carries TRBV12-3 or TRBV12-4 and TRBJ2-2, with TRBD1 matching 7 bases. This CDR3 spans 12 amino acids. With V trimmed by 7 bases and J by 6 bases, 2 bases remained unmatched. The CDR3 DNA follows: TGTGCCAGCAAGAGGGGGCCCGGGGAGCTGTTTTTT. This codes for CASKRGPGELFF.

This clonotype has more than one count but fewer than ten. This chain joins TRBV24-1 and TRBJ2-2; TRBD1 matches 8 bases. Trimming took 9 bases from V and 0 from J; bases not matched to a gene: 2. This CDR3 spans 14 amino acids. Looked up from germline, CDR1 is KGHDR and CDR2 is SFDVKD. The CDR3 nucleotides read TGTGCCACCTCGGACAGGGCGAACACCGGGGAGCTGTTTTTT. This translates into CATSDRANTGELFF.